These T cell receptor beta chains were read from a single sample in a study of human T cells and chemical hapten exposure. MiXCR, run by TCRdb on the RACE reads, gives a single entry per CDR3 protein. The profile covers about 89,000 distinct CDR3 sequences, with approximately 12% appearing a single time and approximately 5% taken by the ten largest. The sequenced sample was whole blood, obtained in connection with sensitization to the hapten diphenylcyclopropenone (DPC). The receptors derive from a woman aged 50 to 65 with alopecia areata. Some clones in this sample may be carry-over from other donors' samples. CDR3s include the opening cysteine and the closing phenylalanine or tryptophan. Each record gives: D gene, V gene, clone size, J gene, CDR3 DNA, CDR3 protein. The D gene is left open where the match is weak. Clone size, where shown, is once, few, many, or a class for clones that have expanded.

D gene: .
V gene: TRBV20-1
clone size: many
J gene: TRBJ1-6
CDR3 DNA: TGCAGTGCTAGTTATAATCCTGGGAGTTCACCCCTCCACTTT
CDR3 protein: CSASYNPGSSPLHF

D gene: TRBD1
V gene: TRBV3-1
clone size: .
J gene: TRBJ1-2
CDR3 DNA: TGTGCCAGCAGCCAAGGACAGGGGCATGGCTACACCTTC
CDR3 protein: CASSQGQGHGYTF

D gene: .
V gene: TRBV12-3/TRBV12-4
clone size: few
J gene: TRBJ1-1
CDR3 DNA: TGTGCCAGCAGTGTGGACCCGGCGAGGGACACTGAAGCTTTCTTT
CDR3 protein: CASSVDPARDTEAFF

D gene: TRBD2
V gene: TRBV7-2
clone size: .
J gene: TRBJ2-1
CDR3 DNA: TGTGCCAGCAGCTTAGTGACGGGACTAGCGGGCAATGAGCAGTTCTTC
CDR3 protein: CASSLVTGLAGNEQFF

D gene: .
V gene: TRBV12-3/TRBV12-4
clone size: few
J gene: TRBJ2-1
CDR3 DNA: TGTGCCAGCAGCCCCGCCGGGCGGGCGGACAATGAGCAGTTCTTC
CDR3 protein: CASSPAGRADNEQFF

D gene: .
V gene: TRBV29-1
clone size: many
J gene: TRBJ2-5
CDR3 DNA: TGCAGCGTTGAAGCAGGAAGGGGAGAGACCCAGTACTTC
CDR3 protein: CSVEAGRGETQYF

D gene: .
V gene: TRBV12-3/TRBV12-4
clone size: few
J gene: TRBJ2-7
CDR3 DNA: TGTGCCAGCAGTTTACGGTGGGGTGCCTACGAGCAGTACTTC
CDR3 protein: CASSLRWGAYEQYF

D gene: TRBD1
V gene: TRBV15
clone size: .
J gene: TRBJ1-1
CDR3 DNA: TGTGCCACCAGCCCTCGGACAGGGGAGGTCGCTGAAGCTTTCTTT
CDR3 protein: CATSPRTGEVAEAFF

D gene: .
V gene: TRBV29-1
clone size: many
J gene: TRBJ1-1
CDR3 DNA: TGCAGCGTTGCTAGGGCCACGAACACTGAAGCTTTCTTT
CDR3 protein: CSVARATNTEAFF

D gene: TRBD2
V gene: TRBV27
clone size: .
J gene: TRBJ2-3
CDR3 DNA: TGTGCCAGCAGTTTACGACTAGCGGGAATCTCAGATACGCAGTATTTT
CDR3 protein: CASSLRLAGISDTQYF

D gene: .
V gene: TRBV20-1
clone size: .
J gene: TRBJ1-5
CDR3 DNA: TGCAGTGCTAGTCAACAGTCCAATCAGCCCCAGCATTTT
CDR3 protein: CSASQQSNQPQHF

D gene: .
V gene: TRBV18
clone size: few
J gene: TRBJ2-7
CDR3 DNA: TGTGCCAGCTCGGGGGACCAGACCTACGAGCAGTACTTC
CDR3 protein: CASSGDQTYEQYF

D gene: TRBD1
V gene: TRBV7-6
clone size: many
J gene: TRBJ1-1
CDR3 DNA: TGTGCCAGCAGCTTAGACGCAAAGCACAGGGGGAACACTGAAGCTTTCTTT
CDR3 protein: CASSLDAKHRGNTEAFF

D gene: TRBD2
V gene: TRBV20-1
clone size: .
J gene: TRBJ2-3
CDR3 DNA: TGCAGTGCTGGGCAGAGCCCATGGACTAGCTATCCGAGAATCACAGATACGCAGTATTTT
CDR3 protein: CSAGQSPWTSYPRITDTQYF

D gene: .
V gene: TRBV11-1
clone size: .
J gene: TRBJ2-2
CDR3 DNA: TGTGCCAGCAGCCCAGTAACTGCGAACACCGGGGAGCTGTTTTTT
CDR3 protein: CASSPVTANTGELFF

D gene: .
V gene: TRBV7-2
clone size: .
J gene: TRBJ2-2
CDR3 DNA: TGTGCCAGCAGCCGGACTATTCGCGGGGAGCTGTTTTTT
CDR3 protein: CASSRTIRGELFF

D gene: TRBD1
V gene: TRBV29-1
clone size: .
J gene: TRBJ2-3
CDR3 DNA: TGCAGCGGACGGACAGGGGGCGCAGATACGCAGTATTTT
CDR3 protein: CSGRTGGADTQYF

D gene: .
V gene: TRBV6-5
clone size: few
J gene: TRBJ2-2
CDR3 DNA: TGTGCCAGTTGGCGGAACACCGGGGAGCTGTTTTTT
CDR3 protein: CASWRNTGELFF

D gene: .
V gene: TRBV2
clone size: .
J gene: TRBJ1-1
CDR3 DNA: TGTGCCTGTTTAGGCGACACTGAAGCTTTCTTT
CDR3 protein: CACLGDTEAFF

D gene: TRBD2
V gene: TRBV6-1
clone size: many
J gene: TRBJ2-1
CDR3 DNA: TGTGCCAGCAGTGAAGTAGCGGGAGGGAGCCTGAATGAGCAGTTCTTC
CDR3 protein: CASSEVAGGSLNEQFF

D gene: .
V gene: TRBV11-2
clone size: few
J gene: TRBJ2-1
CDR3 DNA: TGTGCCAGCAGCTTAGATAGGAGAAATGAGCAGTTCTTC
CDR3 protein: CASSLDRRNEQFF

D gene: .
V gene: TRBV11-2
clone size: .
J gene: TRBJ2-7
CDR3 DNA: TGTGCCAGCAGCTCCACCCCGACAGGTTACGAGCAGTACTTC
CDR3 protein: CASSSTPTGYEQYF

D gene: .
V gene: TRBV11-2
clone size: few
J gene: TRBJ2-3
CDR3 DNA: TGTGCCAGCAGCTCGGGACCCCTCAACACGCAGTATTTT
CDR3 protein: CASSSGPLNTQYF

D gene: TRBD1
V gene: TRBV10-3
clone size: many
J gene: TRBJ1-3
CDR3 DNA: TGTGCCATCAGTCCATGGACAGGGGGTGGAAACACCATATATTTT
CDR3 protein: CAISPWTGGGNTIYF

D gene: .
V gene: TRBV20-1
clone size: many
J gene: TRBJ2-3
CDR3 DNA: TGCAGTGCGGGGATTAGCGGATTGGGAGATACGCAGTATTTT
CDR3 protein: CSAGISGLGDTQYF

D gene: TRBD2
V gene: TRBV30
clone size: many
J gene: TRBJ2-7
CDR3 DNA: TGTGCCTGGAGTCGTCTAGCGGGAGTCACCGGCGAGCAGTACTTC
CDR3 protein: CAWSRLAGVTGEQYF

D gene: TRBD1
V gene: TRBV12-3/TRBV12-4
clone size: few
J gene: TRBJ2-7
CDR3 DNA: TGTGCCAGCAGCCCCTTTCGAACAAGACAGGGTAGATACGAGCAGTACTTC
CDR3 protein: CASSPFRTRQGRYEQYF

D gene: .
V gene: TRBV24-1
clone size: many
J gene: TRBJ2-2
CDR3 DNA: TGTGCCACCAGTGATGGTCCGGGACGTTCGGTCACCGGGGAGCTGTTTTTT
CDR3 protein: CATSDGPGRSVTGELFF

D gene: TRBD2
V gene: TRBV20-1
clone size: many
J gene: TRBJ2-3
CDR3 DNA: TGCAGTGCCGTTTCCACTAGCGGGAGGGCCGGAGATACGCAGTATTTT
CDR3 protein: CSAVSTSGRAGDTQYF

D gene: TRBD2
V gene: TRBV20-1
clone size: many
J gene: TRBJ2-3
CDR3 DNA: TGCAGTGCTCCGCCGGGGGGTATCTCAGATACGCAGTATTTT
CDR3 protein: CSAPPGGISDTQYF

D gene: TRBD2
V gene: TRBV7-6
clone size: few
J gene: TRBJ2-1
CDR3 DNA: TGTGCCAGCAGTCCGGGACTAGCGGGAGGGCCGTTGACGTCCGAGCAGTTCTTC
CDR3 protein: CASSPGLAGGPLTSEQFF

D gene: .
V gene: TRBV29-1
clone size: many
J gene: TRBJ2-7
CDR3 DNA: TGCAGCGTTGCCCGGGGACAAGGATTTTACGAGCAGTACTTC
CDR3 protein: CSVARGQGFYEQYF

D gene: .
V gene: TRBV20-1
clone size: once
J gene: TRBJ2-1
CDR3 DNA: TGCAGTGCTACAACGGGAAGCCCCAATGAGCAGTTCTTC
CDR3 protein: CSATTGSPNEQFF

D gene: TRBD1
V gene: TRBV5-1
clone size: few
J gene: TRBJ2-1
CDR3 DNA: TGCGCCAGCAGGAGACAGGGGGTCCCCAACAATGAGCAGTTCTTC
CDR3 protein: CASRRQGVPNNEQFF

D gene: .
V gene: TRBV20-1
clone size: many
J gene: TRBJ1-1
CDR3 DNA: TGCAGTGCTAGAGGGCAGGGGCGAAGTCGGGCTTTCTTT
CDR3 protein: CSARGQGRSRAFF

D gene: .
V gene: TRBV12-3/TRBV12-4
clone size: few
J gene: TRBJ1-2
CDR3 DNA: TGTGCCAGCACCACGACAGGAGCTAACTATGGCTACACCTTC
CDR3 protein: CASTTTGANYGYTF

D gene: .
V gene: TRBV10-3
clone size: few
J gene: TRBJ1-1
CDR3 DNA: TGTGCCACCCAGGTCTGGTCTGAATCGGAAGCTTTCTTT
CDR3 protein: CATQVWSESEAFF

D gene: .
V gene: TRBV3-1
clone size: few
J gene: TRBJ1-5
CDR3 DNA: TGTGCCAGCAGCGGCAGGTCTGGTCAGCCCCAGCATTTT
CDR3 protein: CASSGRSGQPQHF

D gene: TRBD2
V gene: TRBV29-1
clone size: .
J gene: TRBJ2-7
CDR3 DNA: TGCAGCGTTGTCCAGACTAGCGGGAGGTTCAGCGACGAGCAGTACTTC
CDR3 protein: CSVVQTSGRFSDEQYF

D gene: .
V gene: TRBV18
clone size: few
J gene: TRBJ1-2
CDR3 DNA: TGTGCCAGCTCACTAGACGACCACTATGGCTACACCTTC
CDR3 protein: CASSLDDHYGYTF

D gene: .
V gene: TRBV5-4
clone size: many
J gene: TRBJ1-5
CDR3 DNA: TGTGCCAGCAGTCAGGACGGGGGCGGCAATCAGCCCCAGCATTTT
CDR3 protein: CASSQDGGGNQPQHF

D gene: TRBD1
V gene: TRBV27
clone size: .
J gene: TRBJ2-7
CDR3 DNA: TGTGCCAGCAGAAAAACAGGGGGCGAGCAGTACTTC
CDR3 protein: CASRKTGGEQYF

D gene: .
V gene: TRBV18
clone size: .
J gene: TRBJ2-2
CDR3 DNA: TGTGCCAGCTCACCAAGGCGGCAGGCCACCGGGGAGCTGTTTTTT
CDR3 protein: CASSPRRQATGELFF

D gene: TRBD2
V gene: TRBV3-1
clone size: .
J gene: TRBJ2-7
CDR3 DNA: TGTGCCAGCAGCCGCGGACTAGCGGTCTCCTACGAGCAGTACTTC
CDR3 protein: CASSRGLAVSYEQYF

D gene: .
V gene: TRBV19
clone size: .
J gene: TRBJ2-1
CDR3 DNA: TGTGCCAGTAGTATAGGGTCCTCCTACAATGAGCAGTTCTTC
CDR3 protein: CASSIGSSYNEQFF

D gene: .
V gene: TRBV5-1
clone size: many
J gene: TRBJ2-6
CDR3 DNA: TGCGCCAGCAGCTTGGACAGCTCTGGGGCCAACGTCCTGACTTTC
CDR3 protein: CASSLDSSGANVLTF

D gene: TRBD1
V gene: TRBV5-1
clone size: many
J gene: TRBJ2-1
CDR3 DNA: TGCGCCAGCAGCTTCTCCTCGGACAGGAGTGTCGTCAGTTCCTACAATGAGCAGTTCTTC
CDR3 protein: CASSFSSDRSVVSSYNEQFF

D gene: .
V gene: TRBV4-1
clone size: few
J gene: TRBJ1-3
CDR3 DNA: TGCGCCAGCAGCCCTTCACGGGCTCCCTCTGGAAACACCATATATTTT
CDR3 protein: CASSPSRAPSGNTIYF

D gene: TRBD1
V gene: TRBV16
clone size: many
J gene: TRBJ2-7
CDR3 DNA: TGTGCCAGCAGCCACTCCGGGACAGGACTTGGGGAGCAGTACTTC
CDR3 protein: CASSHSGTGLGEQYF

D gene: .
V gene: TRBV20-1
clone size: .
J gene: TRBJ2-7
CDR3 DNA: TGCAGTGCCTTCACTAACACGGGCTACGAGCAGTACTTC
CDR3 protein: CSAFTNTGYEQYF

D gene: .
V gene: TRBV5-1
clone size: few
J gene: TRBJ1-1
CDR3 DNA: TGCGCCAGCAGCTACAGGATGGACACTGAAGCTTTCTTT
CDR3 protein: CASSYRMDTEAFF

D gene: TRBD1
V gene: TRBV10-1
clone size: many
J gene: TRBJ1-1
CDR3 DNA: TGCGCCAGCAGGAAGGACAGGGGGCGGCGGGGACTTATGAACACTGAAGCTTTCTTT
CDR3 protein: CASRKDRGRRGLMNTEAFF

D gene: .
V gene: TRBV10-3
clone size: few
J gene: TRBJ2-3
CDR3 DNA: TGTGCCATCACTTGGGCCCCCGAGACAGATACGCAGTATTTT
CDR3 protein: CAITWAPETDTQYF

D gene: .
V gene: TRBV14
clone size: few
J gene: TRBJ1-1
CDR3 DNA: TGTGCCAGCAGCCGCGGAGGTTCTGGCCTGCTTGCTGAAGCTTTCTTT
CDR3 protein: CASSRGGSGLLAEAFF

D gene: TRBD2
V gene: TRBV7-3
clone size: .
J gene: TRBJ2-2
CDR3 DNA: TGTGCCAGCAGCTTATCTGGCGGGAGGGCCCCCGGGGAGCTGTTTTTT
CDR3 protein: CASSLSGGRAPGELFF

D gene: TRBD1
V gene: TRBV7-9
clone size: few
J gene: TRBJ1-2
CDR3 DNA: TGTGCCAGCAGCCCAGGACAGGGCTACTATGGCTACACCTTC
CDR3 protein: CASSPGQGYYGYTF

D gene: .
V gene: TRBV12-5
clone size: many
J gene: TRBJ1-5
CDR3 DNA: TGTGCTAGTGGTTTGGTAGGGCAAACAAATCAGCCCCAGCATTTT
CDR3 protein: CASGLVGQTNQPQHF